This is a list of T cell receptor beta chains from one sample in a study of Tregs in tolerant kidney transplant recipients. TCRdb's table, derived via immunoSEQ multiplex PCR, lists solely in-frame clones and lacks some. Here the sample spans tens of thousands of clones, approximately 91% being singletons. The material was CD4+ T cells from blood, obtained before the transplant. The receptors here all came from a human donor who received a combined kidney and bone marrow transplant. Each CDR3 is given without its conserved first and last residue.

v_call cdr3_aa
TRBV7-8 ASSQGLADRALQY
TRBV9 ASSVTGTEGEQY
TRBV4-1 ASSQVDLLSYNEQF
TRBV19 ASSTGTRNQPQH
TRBV5-6 ASSNRQGGPYNEQF
TRBV5-1 ASSPGDRENQPQH
TRBV5-1 ASSLGGLAGGAGELF
TRBV25-1 ASSGTGPYGYT
TRBV9 ASSPSSGIETQY
TRBV5-1 ASSSGLVAGELF
TRBV7-2 ASSTDSTSYEQY
TRBV5-1 ASSLGQGREGYT
TRBV6-1 ASSAADRGNEKLF
TRBV15 ATSRELLTGTENTEAF
TRBV4-1 ASSQEPGQGDVQPQH
TRBV25-1 ASSDHSEAF
TRBV6-5 ASNNYAAPHEQF
TRBV29-1 SVDRGQGETQY
TRBV4-1 ASSQVERRNTGELF
TRBV27 ASSSYSSGANVLT
TRBV7-2 ASSSQQGGTGEQY
TRBV11-3 ASSLGYGSTYEQY
TRBV6-1 ASQSNRGSSNEQF
TRBV18 ASSPPLGQGTEAF
TRBV6-4 ASTRIAGEGEQF
TRBV19 ASSRRPPPGPYEQY
TRBV4-2 ASSQAPGQLTKTPNQPQH
TRBV10-3 AISTGDAKNIQY
TRBV5-1 ASSLSGANTGELF
TRBV7-9 ASSSGQPYEQY
TRBV29-1 SVARDSNYGYT
TRBV29-1 SVTTGRNEKLF
TRBV7-8 ASSFEGANYGYT
TRBV6-5 ASSYLDRQAVEQY